Presented here are 12 T cell receptor beta chains from one specimen sequenced in a study of T cell changes during pregnancy in multiple sclerosis. Using immunoSEQ multiplex PCR, the repertoire was profiled, and TCRdb retains in-frame clones only, with some absent. The top ten clones hold approximately 9% of a sample with some 14,000 clones, roughly 90% of them seen once. Material: CD8+ T cells from peripheral blood mononuclear cells, obtained in the first trimester of pregnancy. Receptor source: a female donor with multiple sclerosis, enrolled in a pregnancy study.

The V gene is TRBV2, the J gene TRBJ2-3; 8 bases are a match to TRBD2. V gave up 3 bases and J gave up 2 bases; unmatched junction bases: 4. This CDR3 region has 15 residues. The germline V gene encodes CDR1 SNHLY and CDR2 FYNNEI. CDR3 coding DNA: TGTGCCAGCAGTGAGGGAGCGGGGGTCACAGATACGCAGTATTTT. Translating gives CASSEGAGVTDTQYF.

The J gene is TRBJ1-4, the V gene TRBV6-1, with D possibly matching TRBD1 (5 bases). CDR1 and CDR2 (germline): MNHNS, SASEGT. V lost 5 bases and J lost 5, with 15 bases in between. The CDR3 runs 15 residues. CDR3 coding DNA: TGTGCCAGCAGTCACAAACAGGAGGGCAATGAAAAACTGTTTTTT. This codes for CASSHKQEGNEKLFF.

This clone showed up just once. This sequence joins TRBV5-6 and TRBJ1-2; D is perhaps TRBD1 (6 bases). Germline V gene lookup returns CDR1 SGHDT and CDR2 YYEEEE. The CDR3 runs 12 residues. The ends were cut back, 3 bases at V and 7 bases at J, with 10 bases in the middle. CDR3 nucleotide sequence: TGTGCCAGCAGCTGGACAGTGGGTGGCTACACCTTC. It yields the protein CASSWTVGGYTF.

The DNA of the CDR3 is TGTGCCAGCAGCTTTTCACAGGGCACTGAAGCTTTCTTT. Its protein is CASSFSQGTEAFF. The chain uses TRBV5-6 and TRBJ1-1; D possibly corresponds to TRBD1 (6 bases). V gave up 2 bases and J gave up 4 bases, with 9 bases separating them. The CDR3 is 13 amino acids. Germline CDR1 and CDR2: SGHDT and YYEEEE.

The genes are TRBV29-1 and TRBJ1-2; TRBD1 is a possible D gene (5 bases). CDR1 SQVTM and CDR2 ANQGSEA come from the germline V gene. The V and J ends lost 3 bases and 4 bases respectively, with 15 bases between them. The CDR3 is 14 residues long. CDR3 DNA: TGCAGCGTTGAGGACGCACAGGTTTTCTATGGCTACACCTTC. It codes for CSVEDAQVFYGYTF.

This sequence joins TRBV6-5 and TRBJ1-5; D gene ambiguous. Germline loops: CDR1 MNHEY, CDR2 SVGAGI. This CDR3 spans 14 amino acids. V gave up 6 bases and J gave up 4 bases, with 13 bases separating them. The CDR3 bases are TGTGCCAGCAGGCCAGGTACTGGGAATCAGCCCCAGCATTTT. Residues: CASRPGTGNQPQHF.

This clone counts as medium-sized. The CDR3 sequence is CASSEGTGGGPYEQYF. The CDR3, as DNA: TGTGCCAGCAGTGAAGGTACAGGGGGCGGCCCCTACGAGCAGTACTTC. J is TRBJ2-7 and V is TRBV6-1, with 9 bases fitting TRBD1. The length of the CDR3 is 16 residues. V was clipped by 1 base and J by 2 bases; unmatched bases: 6. The germline V gene has CDR1 MNHNS and CDR2 SASEGT.

This chain connects TRBV4-1 to TRBJ2-7; 7 nucleotides line up with TRBD1. After removal of 0 bases from V and 4 bases from J, the junction contained 9 bases not matched to a gene. The CDR3 is 16 residues long. Germline-derived CDR1 and CDR2 are MGHRA and YSYEKL. CDR3 protein: CASSQDLETGMYEQYF. The CDR3 DNA follows: TGCGCCAGCAGCCAAGATCTCGAGACAGGGATGTACGAGCAGTACTTC.

This clone was counted a few times. The chain joins TRBV10-3 to TRBJ2-7, with D tentatively TRBD1 (6 bases). The ends were cut back, 4 bases at V and 0 bases at J, with 16 bases in the middle. This CDR3 is 16 amino acids long. The V gene's germline CDR1 is ENHRY and CDR2 SYGVKD. CDR3 sequence (DNA): TGTGCCATCAGTGGGGGGCAGGGAACCCCCTCCTACGAGCAGTACTTC. Its protein is CAISGGQGTPSYEQYF.

The chain uses TRBV18 and TRBJ2-3; no reliable D call. There are 18 residues in the CDR3. Trimming left V 4 bases short and J 4 bases short, with 24 bases between. The germline gives CDR1 KGHSH, CDR2 LQKENI. Here the CDR3 DNA reads TGTGCCAGCTCACTGGTCGACCACGGCGTAGCTCCATCAGATACGCAGTATTTT. Amino acids: CASSLVDHGVAPSDTQYF.

The V and J genes are TRBV13 and TRBJ2-2, with D perhaps matching TRBD1 (5 bases). The CDR3 has 15 residues. Germline CDR1 and CDR2: PRHDT and FYEKMQ (reference sequence). The V and J ends lost 3 bases and 6 bases respectively, with 14 bases between them. CDR3: CASSFGQGYAGELFF. In nucleotides, the CDR3 is TGTGCCAGCAGCTTTGGCCAGGGTTACGCCGGGGAGCTGTTTTTT.

The rearrangement joins TRBV6-5 to TRBJ2-5; D perhaps matches TRBD1 (7 bases). The V and J ends lost 4 bases and 5 bases respectively, with 17 bases between them. The germline gives CDR1 MNHEY, CDR2 SVGAGI. CDR3 size: 15 residues. This chain's CDR3 is CASSLTGRLLETQYF. DNA for the CDR3: TGTGCCAGCAGTTTGACAGGGAGGTTGCTTGAGACCCAGTACTTC.